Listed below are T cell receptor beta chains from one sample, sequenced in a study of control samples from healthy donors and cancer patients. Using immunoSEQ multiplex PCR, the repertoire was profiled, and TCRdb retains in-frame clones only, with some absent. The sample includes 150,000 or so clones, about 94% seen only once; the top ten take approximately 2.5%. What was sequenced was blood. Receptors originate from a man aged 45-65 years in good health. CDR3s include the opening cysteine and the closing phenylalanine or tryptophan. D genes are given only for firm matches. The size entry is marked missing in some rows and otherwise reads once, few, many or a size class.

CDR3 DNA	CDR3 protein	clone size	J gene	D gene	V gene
TGTGCCAGCAGGCCGGGACAGGGGTTTGTGGCCCAGCATTTT	CASRPGQGFVAQHF	NA	TRBJ1-5	TRBD1	TRBV27
TGTGCCAGCAGCCCCGACCACGAGCAGTACTTC	CASSPDHEQYF	few	TRBJ2-7	NA	TRBV7-9
TGTGCCAGCAGCTTAGGGACACCAAAAGCGTCCGAGCAGTACTTC	CASSLGTPKASEQYF	NA	TRBJ2-7	NA	TRBV7-9
TGTGCCAGCAGGGCCGGGAGGGCCGGGTCCTACGAGCAGTACTTC	CASRAGRAGSYEQYF	NA	TRBJ2-7	TRBD2	TRBV5-6
TGTGCCAGCAGCGTATCGCAGTACGGCACTGAAGCTTTCTTT	CASSVSQYGTEAFF	NA	TRBJ1-1	NA	TRBV9
TGCAGCTACTCGCAGGGGGCCGGGCAGTTCTTC	CSYSQGAGQFF	NA	TRBJ2-1	TRBD1	TRBV29-1
TGTGCCAGCAGTTTAGGGACCGCGGGGCAGCCCCAGCATTTT	CASSLGTAGQPQHF	NA	TRBJ1-5	NA	TRBV28
TGCGCCAGCAGCTTGGGGGACAGGGCTTCCTACGAGCAGTACTTC	CASSLGDRASYEQYF	NA	TRBJ2-7	TRBD1	TRBV5-1
TGTGCCAGCGCGGGAATGAGCAATGAGCAGTTCTTC	CASAGMSNEQFF	NA	TRBJ2-1	NA	TRBV6-5
TGTGCCAGTACCACCCTCCGGACTAGCGGAGGTTACACAGATACGCAGTATTTT	CASTTLRTSGGYTDTQYF	NA	TRBJ2-3	TRBD2	TRBV19
TGTGCCAGCAGCCCTACTCGGCTAGTGCGTACCGGGGAGCTGTTTTTT	CASSPTRLVRTGELFF	once	TRBJ2-2	NA	TRBV5-4
TGTGCCAGCAGTGAAGCAGAGGGAAGTGGAAACACCATATATTTT	CASSEAEGSGNTIYF	NA	TRBJ1-3	NA	TRBV6-1
TGTGCCAGCAGCTTCAGGCAGAAGCAGTTCTTC	CASSFRQKQFF	NA	TRBJ2-1	NA	TRBV5-6
TGCAGCGTTCGGACAGGGGCGACTGAAGCTTTCTTT	CSVRTGATEAFF	NA	TRBJ1-1	TRBD1	TRBV29-1
TGTGCCAGCAGCCAAGGCCCAGAGCACACTGAAGCTTTCTTT	CASSQGPEHTEAFF	few	TRBJ1-1	NA	TRBV3-1/TRBV3-2
TGTGCCAGCTCACCACCCAATATCTACGAGCAGTACTTC	CASSPPNIYEQYF	NA	TRBJ2-7	NA	TRBV18
TGTGCCAGCAGGGCGGGGACAGCCTACGAGCAGTACTTC	CASRAGTAYEQYF	NA	TRBJ2-7	NA	TRBV6-5
TGCGCCAGCAGCTTGTCCGGGACAGGGGGCCAAGAGACCCAGTACTTC	CASSLSGTGGQETQYF	NA	TRBJ2-5	TRBD1	TRBV5-1